Listed below are T cell receptor beta chains from one sample, sequenced in a study of PD-1 blockade in classical Hodgkin lymphoma. Sequenced by immunoSEQ multiplex PCR; TCRdb stores in-frame clones only, minus some. The table includes 60,000 or so clones, 90% detected once. Here the sequenced sample was peripheral blood mononuclear cells (PBMCs), taken at baseline. These receptors came from a human donor with classical Hodgkin lymphoma. The CDR3 runs from the conserved cysteine through the conserved F or W. Fields, in order: V gene, D gene, J gene, clone size, CDR3 protein, CDR3 DNA. A D gene is named only where the DNA matches it firmly. Clone size is not always given. Where it is, it says once, few, many or a class for expanded clones.

V gene: TRBV25-1; D gene: NA; J gene: TRBJ2-2; clone size: NA; CDR3 protein: CASSESGGAWNTGELFF; CDR3 DNA: TGTGCCAGCAGTGAATCCGGGGGAGCGTGGAACACCGGGGAGCTGTTTTTT
V gene: TRBV6-5; D gene: NA; J gene: TRBJ2-7; clone size: NA; CDR3 protein: CASSYMDSSYEQYF; CDR3 DNA: TGTGCCAGCAGTTACATGGACAGTTCATACGAGCAGTACTTC
V gene: TRBV27; D gene: NA; J gene: TRBJ2-7; clone size: NA; CDR3 protein: CASSLWFRAYEQYF; CDR3 DNA: TGTGCCAGCAGTTTATGGTTCAGGGCCTACGAGCAGTACTTC
V gene: TRBV19; D gene: NA; J gene: TRBJ2-5; clone size: NA; CDR3 protein: CASSIPQQETQYF; CDR3 DNA: TGTGCCAGTAGTATACCTCAACAAGAGACCCAGTACTTC
V gene: TRBV18; D gene: NA; J gene: TRBJ2-5; clone size: NA; CDR3 protein: CASSVGVVEETQYF; CDR3 DNA: TGTGCCAGTTCCGTGGGTGTGGTTGAGGAGACCCAGTACTTC
V gene: TRBV2; D gene: NA; J gene: TRBJ1-6; clone size: NA; CDR3 protein: CASSDRQLGGGNSPLHF; CDR3 DNA: TGTGCCAGCAGTGACCGACAACTGGGTGGAGGTAATTCACCCCTCCACTTT
V gene: TRBV5-1; D gene: NA; J gene: TRBJ1-4; clone size: NA; CDR3 protein: CASSLIGVELFF; CDR3 DNA: TGCGCCAGCAGCTTGATCGGGGTGGAACTGTTTTTT
V gene: TRBV18; D gene: NA; J gene: TRBJ2-3; clone size: NA; CDR3 protein: CASSPSQSGIDTQYF; CDR3 DNA: TGTGCCAGCTCACCATCACAATCGGGAATAGATACGCAGTATTTT
V gene: TRBV9; D gene: TRBD2; J gene: TRBJ2-7; clone size: once; CDR3 protein: CASSVELADEQYF; CDR3 DNA: TGTGCCAGCAGCGTGGAACTAGCGGACGAGCAGTACTTC
V gene: TRBV7-9; D gene: TRBD1; J gene: TRBJ2-5; clone size: NA; CDR3 protein: CASSPTGGLGETQYF; CDR3 DNA: TGTGCCAGCAGCCCGACAGGGGGCTTAGGGGAGACCCAGTACTTC
V gene: TRBV13; D gene: NA; J gene: TRBJ2-5; clone size: NA; CDR3 protein: CASSLGGGKETQYF; CDR3 DNA: TGTGCCAGCAGCTTAGGGGGCGGCAAGGAGACCCAGTACTTC
V gene: TRBV6-4; D gene: NA; J gene: TRBJ2-1; clone size: NA; CDR3 protein: CASSEGSGYNEQFF; CDR3 DNA: TGTGCCAGCAGCGAAGGGTCGGGATACAATGAGCAGTTCTTC
V gene: TRBV28; D gene: NA; J gene: TRBJ2-7; clone size: NA; CDR3 protein: CASSLGLGVNYEQYF; CDR3 DNA: TGTGCCAGCAGTTTAGGTTTAGGGGTTAACTACGAGCAGTACTTC
V gene: TRBV4-1; D gene: NA; J gene: TRBJ1-6; clone size: NA; CDR3 protein: CASSQDRSYNSPLHF; CDR3 DNA: TGCGCCAGCAGCCAAGACAGGTCCTATAATTCACCCCTCCACTTT
V gene: TRBV30; D gene: NA; J gene: TRBJ1-1; clone size: few; CDR3 protein: CAWSVLNTEAFF; CDR3 DNA: TGTGCCTGGAGTGTACTGAACACTGAAGCTTTCTTT
V gene: TRBV15; D gene: NA; J gene: TRBJ1-5; clone size: NA; CDR3 protein: CATSRDVYGNQPQHF; CDR3 DNA: TGTGCCACCAGCAGAGACGTATACGGCAATCAGCCCCAGCATTTT
V gene: TRBV7-9; D gene: TRBD1; J gene: TRBJ2-1; clone size: once; CDR3 protein: CASSPRTGVYNEQFF; CDR3 DNA: TGTGCCAGCAGCCCCCGGACAGGAGTATACAATGAGCAGTTCTTC
V gene: TRBV6-1; D gene: NA; J gene: TRBJ2-1; clone size: NA; CDR3 protein: CASAQTRGNEQFF; CDR3 DNA: TGTGCCAGCGCCCAGACTAGGGGCAATGAGCAGTTCTTC
V gene: TRBV7-9; D gene: TRBD1; J gene: TRBJ2-1; clone size: NA; CDR3 protein: CASSLGQGAGVGEQFF; CDR3 DNA: TGTGCCAGCAGCTTAGGTCAGGGGGCAGGAGTGGGTGAGCAGTTCTTC
V gene: TRBV6-5; D gene: NA; J gene: TRBJ2-1; clone size: NA; CDR3 protein: CASSYRDIAYNEQFF; CDR3 DNA: TGTGCCAGCAGTTACCGGGACATCGCCTACAATGAGCAGTTCTTC
V gene: TRBV28; D gene: TRBD1; J gene: TRBJ2-5; clone size: NA; CDR3 protein: CASTTGGSRETQYF; CDR3 DNA: TGTGCCAGCACTACAGGGGGCAGTCGGGAGACCCAGTACTTC
V gene: TRBV7-2; D gene: NA; J gene: TRBJ2-7; clone size: NA; CDR3 protein: CASSLAAAVGGSYEQYF; CDR3 DNA: TGTGCCAGCAGCTTAGCCGCCGCGGTAGGGGGTTCCTACGAGCAGTACTTC
V gene: TRBV28; D gene: TRBD1; J gene: TRBJ2-1; clone size: NA; CDR3 protein: CASSLGTAYNEQFF; CDR3 DNA: TGTGCCAGCAGTTTAGGGACAGCCTACAATGAGCAGTTCTTC
V gene: TRBV18; D gene: TRBD1; J gene: TRBJ1-4; clone size: NA; CDR3 protein: CASSNRGLNEKLFF; CDR3 DNA: TGTGCCAGCTCAAACAGGGGACTTAATGAAAAACTGTTTTTT
V gene: TRBV4-1; D gene: NA; J gene: TRBJ2-6; clone size: NA; CDR3 protein: CASSLGTEPQSRANVLTF; CDR3 DNA: TGCGCCAGCAGCCTCGGTACAGAACCACAAAGTCGGGCCAACGTCCTGACTTTC